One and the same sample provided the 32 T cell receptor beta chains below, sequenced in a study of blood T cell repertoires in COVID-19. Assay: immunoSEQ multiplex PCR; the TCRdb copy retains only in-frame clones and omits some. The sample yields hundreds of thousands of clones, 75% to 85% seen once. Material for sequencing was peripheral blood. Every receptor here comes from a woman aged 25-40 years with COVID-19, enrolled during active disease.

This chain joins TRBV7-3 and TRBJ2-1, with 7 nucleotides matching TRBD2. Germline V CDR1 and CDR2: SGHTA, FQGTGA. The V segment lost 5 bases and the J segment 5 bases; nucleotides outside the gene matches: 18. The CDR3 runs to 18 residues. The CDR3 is CASSHPRGRALVDNEQFF. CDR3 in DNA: TGTGCCAGCAGCCACCCTCGTGGGAGGGCCCTCGTAGACAATGAGCAGTTCTTC.

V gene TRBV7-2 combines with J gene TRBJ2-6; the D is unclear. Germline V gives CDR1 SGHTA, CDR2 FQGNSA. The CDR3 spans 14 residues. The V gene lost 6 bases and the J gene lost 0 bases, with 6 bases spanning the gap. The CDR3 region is CASRYGSGANVLTF. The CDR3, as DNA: TGTGCCAGCAGATACGGCTCTGGGGCCAACGTCCTGACTTTC.

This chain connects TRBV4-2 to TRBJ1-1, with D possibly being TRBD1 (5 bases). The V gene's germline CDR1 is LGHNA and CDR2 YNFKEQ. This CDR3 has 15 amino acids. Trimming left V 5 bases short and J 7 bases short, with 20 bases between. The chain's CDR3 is CASSAPSQAFVEAFF. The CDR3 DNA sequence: TGTGCCAGCAGCGCCCCCTCACAGGCTTTCGTTGAAGCTTTCTTT.

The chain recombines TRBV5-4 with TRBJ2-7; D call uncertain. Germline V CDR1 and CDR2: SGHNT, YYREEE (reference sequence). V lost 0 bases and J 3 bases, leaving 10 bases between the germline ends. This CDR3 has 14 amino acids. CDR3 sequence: CASSLDGRLYEQYF. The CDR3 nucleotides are TGTGCCAGCAGCTTGGACGGTAGACTCTACGAGCAGTACTTC.

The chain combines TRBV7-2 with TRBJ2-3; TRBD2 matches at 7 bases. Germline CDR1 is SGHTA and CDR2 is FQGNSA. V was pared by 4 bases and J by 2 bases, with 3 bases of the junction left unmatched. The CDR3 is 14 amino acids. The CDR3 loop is CASSSSGTTDTQYF. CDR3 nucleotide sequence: TGTGCCAGCAGCTCTAGCGGAACCACAGATACGCAGTATTTT.

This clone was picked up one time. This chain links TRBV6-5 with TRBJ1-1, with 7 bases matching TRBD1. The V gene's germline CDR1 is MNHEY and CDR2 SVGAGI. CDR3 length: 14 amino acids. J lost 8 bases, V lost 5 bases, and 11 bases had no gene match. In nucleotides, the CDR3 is TGTGCCAGCAGTAAACAGACAGGGTGGGGGGAAGCTTTCTTT. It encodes CASSKQTGWGEAFF.

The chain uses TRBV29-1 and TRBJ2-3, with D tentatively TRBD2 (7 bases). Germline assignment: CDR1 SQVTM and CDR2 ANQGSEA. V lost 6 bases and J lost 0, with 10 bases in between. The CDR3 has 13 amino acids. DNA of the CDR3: TGCAGCGTGAGGGGGGGTAGCACAGATACGCAGTATTTT. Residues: CSVRGGSTDTQYF.

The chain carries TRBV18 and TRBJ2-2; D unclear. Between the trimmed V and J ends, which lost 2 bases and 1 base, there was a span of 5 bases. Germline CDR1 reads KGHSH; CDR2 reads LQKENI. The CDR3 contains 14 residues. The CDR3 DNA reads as TGTGCCAGCTCACCATCGGGGAACACCGGGGAGCTGTTTTTT. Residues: CASSPSGNTGELFF.

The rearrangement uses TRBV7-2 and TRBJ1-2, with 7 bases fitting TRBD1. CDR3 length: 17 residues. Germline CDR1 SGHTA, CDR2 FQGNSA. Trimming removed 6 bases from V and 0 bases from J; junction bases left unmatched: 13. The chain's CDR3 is CASSSTRGSTPNYGYTF. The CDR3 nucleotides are TGTGCCAGCAGTTCGACCAGGGGGAGTACCCCTAACTATGGCTACACCTTC.

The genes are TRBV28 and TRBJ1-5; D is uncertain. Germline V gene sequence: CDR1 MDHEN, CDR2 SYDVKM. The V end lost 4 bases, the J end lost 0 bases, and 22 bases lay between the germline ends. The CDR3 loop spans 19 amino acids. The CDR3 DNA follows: TGTGCCAGCAGTTCTATCGGAGGAGAGAACCCTTATAGCAATCAGCCCCAGCATTTT. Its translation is CASSSIGGENPYSNQPQHF.

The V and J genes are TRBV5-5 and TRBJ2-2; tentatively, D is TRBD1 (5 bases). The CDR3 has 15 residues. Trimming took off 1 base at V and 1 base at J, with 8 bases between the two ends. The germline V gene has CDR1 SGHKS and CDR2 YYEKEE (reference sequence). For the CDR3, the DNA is TGTGCCAGCAGCTTGCTTACAGGGAACACCGGGGAGCTGTTTTTT. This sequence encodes CASSLLTGNTGELFF.

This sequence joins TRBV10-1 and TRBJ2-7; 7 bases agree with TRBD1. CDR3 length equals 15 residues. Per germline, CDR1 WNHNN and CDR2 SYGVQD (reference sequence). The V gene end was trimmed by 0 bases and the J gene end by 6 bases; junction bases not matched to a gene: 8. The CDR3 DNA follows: TGCGCCAGCAGTGAGTCAGGCAGGGGGTCGTCCGAGCAGTACTTC. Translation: CASSESGRGSSEQYF.

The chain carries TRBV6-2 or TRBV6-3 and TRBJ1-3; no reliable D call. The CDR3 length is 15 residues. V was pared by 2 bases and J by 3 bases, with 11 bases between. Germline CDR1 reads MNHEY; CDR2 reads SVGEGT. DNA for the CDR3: TGTGCCAGCAGTTACGTCTCCCCCGTTGGAAACACCATATATTTT. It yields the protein CASSYVSPVGNTIYF.

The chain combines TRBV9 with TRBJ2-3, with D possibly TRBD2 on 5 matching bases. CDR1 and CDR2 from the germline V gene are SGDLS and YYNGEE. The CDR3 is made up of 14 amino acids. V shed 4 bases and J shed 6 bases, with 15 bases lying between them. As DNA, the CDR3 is TGTGCCAGCAGCCCCGGGATCACCCTGGATACGCAGTATTTT. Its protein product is CASSPGITLDTQYF.

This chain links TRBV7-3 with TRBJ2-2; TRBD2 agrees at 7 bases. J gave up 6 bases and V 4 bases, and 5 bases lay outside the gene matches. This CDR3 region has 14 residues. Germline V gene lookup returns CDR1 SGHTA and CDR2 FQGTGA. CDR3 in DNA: TGTGCCAGCAGCTCCCCGGGGGGACCCGGGGAGCTGTTTTTT. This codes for CASSSPGGPGELFF.

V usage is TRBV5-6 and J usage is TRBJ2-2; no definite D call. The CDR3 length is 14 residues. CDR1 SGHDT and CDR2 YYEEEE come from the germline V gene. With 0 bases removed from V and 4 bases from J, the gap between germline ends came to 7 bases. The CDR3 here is CASSLGVFTGELFF. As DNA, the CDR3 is TGTGCCAGCAGCTTGGGAGTGTTCACCGGGGAGCTGTTTTTT.

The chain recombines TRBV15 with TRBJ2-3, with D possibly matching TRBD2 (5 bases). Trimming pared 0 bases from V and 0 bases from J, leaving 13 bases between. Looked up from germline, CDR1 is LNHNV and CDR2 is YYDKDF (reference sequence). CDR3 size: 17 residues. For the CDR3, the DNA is TGTGCCACCAGCAGAGAAGGAGCAGGCGGGAGCACAGATACGCAGTATTTT. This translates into CATSREGAGGSTDTQYF.

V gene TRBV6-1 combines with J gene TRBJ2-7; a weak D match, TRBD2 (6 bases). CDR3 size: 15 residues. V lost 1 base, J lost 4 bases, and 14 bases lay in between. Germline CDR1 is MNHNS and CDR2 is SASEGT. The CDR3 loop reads CASSEGVLASYEQYF. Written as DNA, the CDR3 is TGTGCCAGCAGTGAAGGGGTACTAGCCTCGTACGAGCAGTACTTC.

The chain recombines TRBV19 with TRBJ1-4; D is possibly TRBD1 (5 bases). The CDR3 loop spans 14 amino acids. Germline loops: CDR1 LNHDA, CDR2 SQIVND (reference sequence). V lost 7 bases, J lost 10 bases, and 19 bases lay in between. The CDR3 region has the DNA TGTGCCAGTACCGACCTCCCGGCAGGGTTAAAACTGTTTTTT. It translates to CASTDLPAGLKLFF.

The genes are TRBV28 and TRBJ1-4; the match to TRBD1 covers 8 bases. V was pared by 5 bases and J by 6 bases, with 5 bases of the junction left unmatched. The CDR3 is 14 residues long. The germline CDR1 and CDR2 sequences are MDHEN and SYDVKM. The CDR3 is CASSIQGVDEKLFF. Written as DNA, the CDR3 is TGTGCCAGCAGTATACAGGGGGTAGATGAAAAACTGTTTTTT.

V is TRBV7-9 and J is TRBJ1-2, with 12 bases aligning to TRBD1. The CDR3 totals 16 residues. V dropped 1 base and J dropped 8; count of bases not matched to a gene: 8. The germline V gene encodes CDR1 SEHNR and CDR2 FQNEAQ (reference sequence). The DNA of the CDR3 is TGTGCCAGCAGCTTAGGTGGGACAGGGGGCGGTGACGGCTACACCTTC. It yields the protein CASSLGGTGGGDGYTF.

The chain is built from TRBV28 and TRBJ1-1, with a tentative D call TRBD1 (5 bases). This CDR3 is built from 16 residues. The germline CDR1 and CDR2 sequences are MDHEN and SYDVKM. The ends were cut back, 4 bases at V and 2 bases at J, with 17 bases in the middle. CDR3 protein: CASSWGRDTRNTEAFF. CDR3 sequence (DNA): TGTGCCAGCAGTTGGGGCCGAGATACCCGAAACACTGAAGCTTTCTTT.

CDR3 sequence: CASSQHFLASGGASYNEQFF. CDR3 bases: TGTGCCAGCAGCCAGCACTTCTTGGCTAGCGGGGGGGCCTCCTACAATGAGCAGTTCTTC. The chain has TRBV3-1 (or the pseudogene TRBV3-2) and TRBJ2-1; 12 nucleotides align to TRBD2. The CDR3 is 20 amino acids. The germline V gene has CDR1 LGHDT and CDR2 YNNKEL (reference sequence). The ends lost 3 bases at V and 0 bases at J; junction bases unmatched: 12.

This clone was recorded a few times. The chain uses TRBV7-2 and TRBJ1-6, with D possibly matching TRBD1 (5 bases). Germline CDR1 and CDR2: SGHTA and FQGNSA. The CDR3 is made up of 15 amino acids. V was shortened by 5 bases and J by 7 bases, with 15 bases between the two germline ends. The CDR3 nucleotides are TGTGCCAGCAGCGCCGGGGGTATACAAAATTCACCCCTCCACTTT. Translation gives CASSAGGIQNSPLHF.

Here the CDR3 reads CASSPFLAPSTDTQYF. Here the CDR3 DNA reads TGTGCCAGCAGCCCCTTCCTAGCGCCTAGCACAGATACGCAGTATTTT. The V call is TRBV7-3, the J call TRBJ2-3; D perhaps matches TRBD2 (6 bases). The germline V and J ends were trimmed by 5 bases and 0 bases, with 15 bases remaining between them. This CDR3 has 16 residues. The germline CDR1 and CDR2 sequences are SGHTA and FQGTGA. The complete variable domain, with remaining parts taken from reference TRBV7-3 and TRBJ2-3, reads GAGVSQTPSNKVTEKGKYVELRCDPISGHTALYWYRQSLGQGPEFLIYFQGTGAADDSGLPNDRFFAVRPEGSVSTLKIQRTERGDSAVYLCASSPFLAPSTDTQYFGPGTRLTVL.

The CDR3 coding sequence is TGTGCCAGCAGTGAAGCTGGCAGGGGGCGTGGCTACACCTTC. It encodes CASSEAGRGRGYTF. This sequence joins TRBV6-1 and TRBJ1-2; 8 bases map to TRBD1. The ends lost 0 bases at V and 7 bases at J; junction bases unmatched: 4. The CDR3 is 14 amino acids. CDR1 is MNHNS, CDR2 SASEGT, per germline.

CDR3 amino acids: CSASFVGGSYEQYF. In DNA, the CDR3 is TGCAGTGCTAGTTTTGTCGGCGGATCCTACGAGCAGTACTTC. The chain has TRBV20-1 and TRBJ2-7; D is unclear. In germline, CDR1 is DFQATT, CDR2 SNEGSKA (reference sequence). The CDR3 covers 14 residues. V shed 3 bases and J shed 1 base, with 13 bases lying between them.

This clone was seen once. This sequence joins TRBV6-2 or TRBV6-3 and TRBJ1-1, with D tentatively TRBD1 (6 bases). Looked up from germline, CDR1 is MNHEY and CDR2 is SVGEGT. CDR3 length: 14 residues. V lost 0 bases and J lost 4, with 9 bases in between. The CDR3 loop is CASSYSTGVTEAFF. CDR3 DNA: TGTGCCAGCAGTTACTCGACAGGAGTCACTGAAGCTTTCTTT.

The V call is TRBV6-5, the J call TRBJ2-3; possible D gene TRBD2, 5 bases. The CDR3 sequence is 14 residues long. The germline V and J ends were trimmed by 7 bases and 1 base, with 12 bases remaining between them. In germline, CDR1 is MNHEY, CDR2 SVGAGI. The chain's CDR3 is CASNLMRGTDTQYF. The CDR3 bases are TGTGCCAGCAATCTGATGCGGGGCACAGATACGCAGTATTTT.

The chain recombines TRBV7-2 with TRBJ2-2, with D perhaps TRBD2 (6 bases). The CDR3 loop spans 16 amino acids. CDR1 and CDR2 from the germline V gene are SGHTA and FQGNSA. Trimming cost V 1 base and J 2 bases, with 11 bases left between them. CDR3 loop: CASSLGSGRNTGELFF. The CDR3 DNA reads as TGTGCCAGCAGCTTAGGCTCCGGGAGAAACACCGGGGAGCTGTTTTTT.

The CDR3 coding sequence is TGTGCCATCAGTGAGGTCAGGGCGAACACTGAAGCTTTCTTT. It codes for CAISEVRANTEAFF. The J gene is TRBJ1-1, the V gene TRBV10-3, with D possibly being TRBD1 (5 bases). Germline V CDR1 and CDR2: ENHRY, SYGVKD. This CDR3 is 14 amino acids long. V gave up 2 bases and J gave up 1 base, with 8 bases separating them.

CDR3: CASSPWGGRNQPQHF. The CDR3 nucleotides are TGTGCCAGCAGCCCGTGGGGGGGGCGCAATCAGCCCCAGCATTTT. The chain recombines TRBV27 with TRBJ1-5; TRBD1 might be the D (6 bases). The CDR3 length is 15 residues. Germline assignment: CDR1 MNHEY and CDR2 SMNVEV (reference sequence). V gave up 6 bases and J gave up 2 bases, with 14 bases separating them.